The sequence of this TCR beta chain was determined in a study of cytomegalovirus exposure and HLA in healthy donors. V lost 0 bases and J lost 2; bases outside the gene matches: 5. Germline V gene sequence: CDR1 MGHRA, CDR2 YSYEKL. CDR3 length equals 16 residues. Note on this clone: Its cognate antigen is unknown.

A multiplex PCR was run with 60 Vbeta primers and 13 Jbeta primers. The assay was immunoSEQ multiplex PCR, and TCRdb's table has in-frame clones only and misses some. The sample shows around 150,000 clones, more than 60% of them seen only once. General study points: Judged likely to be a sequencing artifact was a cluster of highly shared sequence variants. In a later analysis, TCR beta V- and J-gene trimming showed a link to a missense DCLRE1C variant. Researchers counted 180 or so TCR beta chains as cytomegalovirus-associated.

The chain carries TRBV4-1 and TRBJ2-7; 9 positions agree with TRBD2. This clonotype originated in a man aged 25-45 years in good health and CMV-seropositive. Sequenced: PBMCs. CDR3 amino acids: CASSQEWTSDTYEQYF. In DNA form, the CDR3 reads TGCGCCAGCAGCCAAGAATGGACTAGCGACACCTACGAGCAGTACTTC.